A single sample is the source of the 9 T cell receptor beta chains below, sequenced in a study of T cell responses to AZD1222 COVID-19 vaccine. Some clones are missing from TCRdb's copy, which holds only in-frame ones; the method was immunoSEQ multiplex PCR. The sample has 150,000 to 200,000 clones, almost 90% seen once. Sequencing was performed on peripheral blood, taken on day 0 of AZD1222 vaccination. The receptors come from an adult in good health.

The chain is built from TRBV28 and TRBJ2-7; perhaps TRBD1 as D (5 bases). This CDR3 contains 13 residues. CDR1 and CDR2 from the germline V gene are MDHEN and SYDVKM. The ends were cut back, 6 bases at V and 6 bases at J, with 15 bases in the middle. CDR3 in amino acids: CASSPAAQGEQYF. The CDR3 DNA reads TGTGCCAGCAGCCCCGCTGCGCAGGGCGAGCAGTACTTC.

This rearrangement joins TRBV11-2 to TRBJ1-5; unclear D gene. The ends were cut back, 5 bases at V and 0 bases at J, with 11 bases in the middle. Looked up from germline, CDR1 is SGHAT and CDR2 is FQNNGV. This CDR3 is 15 amino acids long. Here the CDR3 reads CASSASTLSNQPQHF. For the CDR3, the DNA is TGTGCCAGCAGCGCGTCAACCCTTAGCAATCAGCCCCAGCATTTT.

There are a few counts of this clone. This chain joins TRBV5-1 and TRBJ2-7, with D perhaps being TRBD1 or TRBD2 (5 bases each). V shed 4 bases and J shed 4 bases, with 15 bases lying between them. Germline CDR1 reads SGHRS; CDR2 reads YFSETQ. The CDR3 contains 14 residues. The CDR3 region is CASSLGPRLYEQYF. In nucleotides, the CDR3 is TGCGCCAGCAGCCTGGGACCTAGGCTTTACGAGCAGTACTTC.

This clone was counted a single time. V gene TRBV7-6 combines with J gene TRBJ2-5; 7 nucleotides line up with TRBD2. Germline lookup yields CDR1 SGHVS and CDR2 FNYEAQ. The CDR3 is made up of 14 amino acids. The ends lost 0 bases at V and 7 bases at J; junction bases unmatched: 5. Here the CDR3 DNA reads TGTGCCAGCAGCTTAGCCGCACCTAGCGGGACCCAGTACTTC. Translating it yields CASSLAAPSGTQYF.

V is TRBV4-2 and J is TRBJ1-2, with D perhaps matching TRBD1 (5 bases). The CDR3 length is 14 residues. The germline V and J ends were trimmed by 0 bases and 4 bases, with 9 bases remaining between them. CDR1 is LGHNA, CDR2 YNFKEQ, per germline. CDR3 bases: TGTGCCAGCAGCCAAGATCAGCAGGGCTATGGCTACACCTTC. Its protein product is CASSQDQQGYGYTF.

This chain connects TRBV4-3 to TRBJ2-7; maybe TRBD1 (6 bases). This CDR3 has 15 amino acids. The ends were cut back, 0 bases at V and 10 bases at J, with 19 bases in the middle. Germline V lookup: CDR1 LGHNA, CDR2 YSLEER. This CDR3 reads CASSQDHGRGTAQYF. The DNA for the CDR3 is TGCGCCAGCAGCCAAGATCACGGCAGGGGCACGGCTCAGTACTTC.

This chain connects TRBV5-8 to TRBJ2-7; 9 bases map to TRBD2. The CDR3 totals 15 residues. J lost 3 bases, V lost 4 bases, and 8 bases had no gene match. Germline CDR1 reads SGHTS; CDR2 reads YDEGEE. CDR3 region: CASSDSGRGLYEQYF. The CDR3 region has the DNA TGTGCCAGCAGCGATAGCGGGAGAGGTCTCTACGAGCAGTACTTC.

This rearrangement joins TRBV11-2 to TRBJ1-4, with 11 bases fitting TRBD1. The CDR3 extends over 15 amino acids. V gave up 5 bases and J gave up 6 bases; unmatched junction bases: 5. Germline CDR1 SGHAT, CDR2 FQNNGV. The CDR3, as DNA: TGTGCCAGCAGCCTAGGACAGGGGGCATATGAAAAACTGTTTTTT. The encoded protein is CASSLGQGAYEKLFF.

The CDR3 DNA sequence: TGTGCCTGGAGTGAAAGGACAGTCGCCCCCCTCCACTTT. Protein sequence: CAWSERTVAPLHF. This chain connects TRBV30 to TRBJ1-6, with TRBD1 as a possible D gene (6 bases). The V gene's germline CDR1 is GTSNPN and CDR2 SVGIG (reference sequence). V dropped 1 base and J dropped 13 bases, with 14 bases sitting between them. The CDR3 is made up of 13 amino acids.